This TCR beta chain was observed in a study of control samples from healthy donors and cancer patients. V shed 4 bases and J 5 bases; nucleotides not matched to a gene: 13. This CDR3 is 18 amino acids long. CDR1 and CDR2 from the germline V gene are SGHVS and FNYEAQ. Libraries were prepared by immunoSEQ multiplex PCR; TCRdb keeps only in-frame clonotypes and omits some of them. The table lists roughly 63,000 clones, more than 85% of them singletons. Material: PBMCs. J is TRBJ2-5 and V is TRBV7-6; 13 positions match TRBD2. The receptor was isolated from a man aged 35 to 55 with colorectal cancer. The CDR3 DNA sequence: TGTGCCAGCAGCTCCCTCGGGGGACTAGCGGGGCCGCAGGAGACCCAGTACTTC. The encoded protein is CASSSLGGLAGPQETQYF.